This entry lists 13 T cell receptor beta chains sequenced from one sample in a study of beta chain features in type 1 diabetes. The study, taken as a whole, reports: There was a moderate but significant shortening of TCRB CDR3s in all four CD4+ subsets of Type 1 diabetes patients.

These receptors have no identified antigens. What was sequenced were expressed TCRB transcripts, since all of the isolated RNA had been reverse transcribed. TCRdb keeps only in-frame clones here, not all; method: immunoSEQ multiplex PCR. The table shows more than 300,000 clones, with over 8.5% occurring only once. The specimen sequenced was central memory CD4+ T cells from blood. The receptors shown here come from a young man with type 1 diabetes.

CDR3 protein: CASSLQRYEQYF. The CDR3 coding sequence is TGTGCCAGCAGTCTCCAGCGGTACGAGCAGTACTTC. This chain joins TRBV11-2 and TRBJ2-7, with D perhaps TRBD2 (5 bases). The CDR3 totals 12 residues. Germline-derived CDR1 and CDR2 are SGHAT and FQNNGV. Trimming took off 6 bases at V and 4 bases at J, with 10 bases between the two ends.

To note about this clone: Only one base separates this from a far larger clonotype, so it likely reflects a read error. J is TRBJ2-1 and V is TRBV28; D may be TRBD1 or TRBD2 (5 bases each). Germline V gives CDR1 MDHEN, CDR2 SYDVKM. Trimming removed 8 bases from V and 10 bases from J, with 15 bases in between. The CDR3 totals 12 residues. The CDR3 DNA reads TGTGCCAGCGGGACCGTGTACTACGAGCAGTTCTTC. Encoded protein: CASGTVYYEQFF.

The gene calls are TRBV6-1 and TRBJ1-1, with 7 bases aligning to TRBD1. CDR1 and CDR2 (germline): MNHNS, SASEGT. The ends lost 4 bases at V and 1 base at J; junction bases unmatched: 0. This CDR3 region has 13 residues. The CDR3 bases are TGTGCCAGCAGTGGGGACAGGAACACTGAAGCTTTCTTT. This codes for CASSGDRNTEAFF.

The J gene is TRBJ1-2, the V gene TRBV6-1, with TRBD1 as a possible D gene (5 bases). This CDR3 spans 13 amino acids. Per germline, CDR1 MNHNS and CDR2 SASEGT. V was cut by 3 bases and J by 3 bases, with 8 bases left in between. The CDR3 DNA reads TGTGCCAGCAGTGATTCAGGGTACTATGGCTACACCTTC. This encodes CASSDSGYYGYTF.

This clone was seen a few times. This chain uses TRBV6-5 with TRBJ2-3; D unclear. Germline-derived CDR1 and CDR2 are MNHEY and SVGAGI. CDR3 length: 10 amino acids. Trimming left V 6 bases short and J 3 bases short, with 1 base between. The CDR3 loop is CASRTDTQYF. In nucleotides, the CDR3 is TGTGCCAGCAGGACAGATACGCAGTATTTT.

The chain uses TRBV21-1 and TRBJ2-3; no DNA check was done on the table's D call, TRBD2. TRBV21-1 is a pseudogene segment. This CDR3 comprises 19 residues. The chain's CDR3 is CASSTPCALAGGLTDTQYF. CDR3 coding DNA: TGTGCCAGCAGCACCCCGTGTGCTCTAGCGGGAGGCCTCACAGATACGCAGTATTTT.

Only a few counts were recorded for this clone. The chain combines TRBV15 with TRBJ1-5, with D unclear. CDR3 length: 16 residues. V lost 1 base and J 0 bases, leaving 10 bases between the germline ends. Looked up from germline, CDR1 is LNHNV and CDR2 is YYDKDF (reference sequence). The CDR3 DNA reads TGTGCCACCAGCAGAGTTACTGGTTTTAGCAATCAGCCCCAGCATTTT. Amino acids: CATSRVTGFSNQPQHF.

A few counts support this clone. This chain connects TRBV6-5 to TRBJ1-2; D uncertain. The germline V and J ends were trimmed by 5 bases and 4 bases, with 14 bases remaining between them. CDR1 MNHEY and CDR2 SVGAGI come from the germline V gene. The CDR3 has 14 amino acids. The DNA for the CDR3 is TGTGCCAGCAGTGACCCCAGGTTTGGCTATGGCTACACCTTC. Translating it yields CASSDPRFGYGYTF.

This clone has a handful of counts. This chain uses TRBV2 with TRBJ2-1, with D unresolved. Trimming took off 7 bases at V and 0 bases at J, with 16 bases between the two ends. There are 16 residues in the CDR3. The V gene's germline CDR1 is SNHLY and CDR2 FYNNEI. The CDR3 here is CASIQIGVSSYNEQFF. CDR3 sequence (DNA): TGTGCCAGCATCCAGATAGGCGTAAGCTCCTACAATGAGCAGTTCTTC.

This clone appeared a few times. The chain uses TRBV4-3 and TRBJ2-2; possible D gene TRBD2, 6 bases. The CDR3 runs to 19 residues. Germline CDR1 reads LGHNA; CDR2 reads YSLEER. The V end lost 0 bases, the J end lost 2 bases, and 19 bases lay between the germline ends. The CDR3 nucleotides are TGCGCCAGCAGCCAAGATCTTTACTCGGGGGTAGATAACACCGGGGAGCTGTTTTTT. The encoded protein is CASSQDLYSGVDNTGELFF.

This clone was observed many times. The rearrangement uses TRBV5-5 and TRBJ2-1; D is perhaps TRBD1 (6 bases). CDR3 length: 15 amino acids. CDR1 is SGHKS and CDR2 is YYEKEE in the germline V gene (reference sequence). Trimming took 6 bases from V and 4 from J, leaving 17 bases between them. CDR3 residues: CASTEWTVTYNEQFF. Here the CDR3 DNA reads TGTGCCAGCACCGAATGGACAGTTACGTACAATGAGCAGTTCTTC.

This chain joins TRBV7-3 and TRBJ1-2; 8 nucleotides align to TRBD1. The CDR3 covers 14 residues. The V gene end was trimmed by 5 bases and the J gene end by 4 bases; junction bases not matched to a gene: 6. Germline V gives CDR1 SGHTA, CDR2 FQGTGA. The DNA of the CDR3 is TGTGCCAGCAGCCTTGGACAGGGTGCCTATGGCTACACCTTC. Amino acids: CASSLGQGAYGYTF.

The chain employs TRBV20-1 and TRBJ2-1; the D gene could be TRBD1 or TRBD2 (5 bases each). Germline CDR1 and CDR2: DFQATT and SNEGSKA (reference sequence). The CDR3 is 11 amino acids. Trimming removed 5 bases at V and 10 bases at J, with 12 bases between. CDR3 sequence (DNA): TGCAGTGCTTCCCGGGGCCCGGAGCAGTTCTTC. It encodes CSASRGPEQFF.